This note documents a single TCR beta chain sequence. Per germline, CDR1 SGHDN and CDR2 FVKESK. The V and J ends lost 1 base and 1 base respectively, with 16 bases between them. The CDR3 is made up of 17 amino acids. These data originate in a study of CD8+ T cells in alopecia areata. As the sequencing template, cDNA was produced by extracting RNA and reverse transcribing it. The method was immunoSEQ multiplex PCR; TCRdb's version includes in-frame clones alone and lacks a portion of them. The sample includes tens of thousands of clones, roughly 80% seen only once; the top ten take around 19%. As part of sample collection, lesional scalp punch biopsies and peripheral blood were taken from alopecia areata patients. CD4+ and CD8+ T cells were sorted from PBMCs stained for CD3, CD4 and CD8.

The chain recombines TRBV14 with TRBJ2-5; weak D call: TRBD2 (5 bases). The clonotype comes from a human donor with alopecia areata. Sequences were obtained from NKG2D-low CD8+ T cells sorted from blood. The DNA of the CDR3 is TGTGCCAGCAGCCAAGTTTGGAGTACGGGAATCCAAGAGACCCAGTACTTC. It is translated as CASSQVWSTGIQETQYF.